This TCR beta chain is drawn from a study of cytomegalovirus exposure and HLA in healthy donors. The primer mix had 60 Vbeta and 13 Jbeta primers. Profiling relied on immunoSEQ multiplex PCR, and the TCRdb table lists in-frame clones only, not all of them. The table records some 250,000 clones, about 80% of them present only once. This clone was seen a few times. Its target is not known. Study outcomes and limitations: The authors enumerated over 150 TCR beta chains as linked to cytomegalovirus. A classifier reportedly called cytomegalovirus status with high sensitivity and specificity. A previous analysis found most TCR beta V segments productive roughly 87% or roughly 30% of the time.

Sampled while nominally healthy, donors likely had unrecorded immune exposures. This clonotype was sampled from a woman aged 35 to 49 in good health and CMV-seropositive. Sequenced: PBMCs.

The CDR3 reads CASSPAGGPRDTQYF. CDR3 sequence (DNA): TGTGCCAGCAGCCCAGCGGGGGGGCCTCGAGATACGCAGTATTTT. This chain joins TRBV5-8 and TRBJ2-3, with 10 bases aligning to TRBD2. With V trimmed by 4 bases and J by 5 bases, 7 bases remained unmatched. The CDR3 is 15 amino acids. Germline values: CDR1 SGHTS, CDR2 YDEGEE.